The clone carrying this TCR beta chain was found a few times. Its antigen is undetermined. This sample was included in a study of T cell repertoires in cytomegalovirus infection. Overall study context: Public TCR beta signatures provided an indication of both CMV infection and a matching HLA type. Study-wide results and caveats: CMV carriers with the relevant HLA were identified by cumulative public TCR beta family frequency. HLA-C-restricted CMV-specific TCR beta clonotypes prevailed in the ex vivo response.

MiXCR, applied by TCRdb to the reads, yields one record per CDR3 protein. Among about 260,000 distinct CDR3 sequences listed, approximately 15% were seen once. Germline V lookup: CDR1 SGHAT, CDR2 FQNNGV. V was pared by 7 bases and J by 1 base, with 10 bases between. The CDR3 covers 13 residues. The sequence was collected from a human donor in good health (CMV status not recorded). Some clones in this sample may be carry-over from other donors' samples. V usage is TRBV11-2 and J usage is TRBJ2-5; the D is unclear. The material sequenced was PBMCs. Written as DNA, the CDR3 is TGTGCCAGCACCTGGACCCCCCAAGAGACCCAGTACTTC. Translating it yields CASTWTPQETQYF.